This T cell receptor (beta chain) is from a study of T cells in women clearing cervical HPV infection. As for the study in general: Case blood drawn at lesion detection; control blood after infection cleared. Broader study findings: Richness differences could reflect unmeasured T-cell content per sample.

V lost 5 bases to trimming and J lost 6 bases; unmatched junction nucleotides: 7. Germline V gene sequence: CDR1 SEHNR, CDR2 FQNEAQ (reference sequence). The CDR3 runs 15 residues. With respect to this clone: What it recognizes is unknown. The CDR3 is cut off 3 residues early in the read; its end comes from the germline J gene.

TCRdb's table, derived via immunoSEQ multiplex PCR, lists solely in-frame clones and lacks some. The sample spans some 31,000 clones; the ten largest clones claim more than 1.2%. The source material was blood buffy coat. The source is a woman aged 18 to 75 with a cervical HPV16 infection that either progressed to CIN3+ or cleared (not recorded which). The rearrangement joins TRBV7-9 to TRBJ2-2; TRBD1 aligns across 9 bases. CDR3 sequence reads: CASSQSTGGPGELFF. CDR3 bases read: TGTGCCAGCAGCCAGTCGACAGGGGGTCCCGGGGAG.